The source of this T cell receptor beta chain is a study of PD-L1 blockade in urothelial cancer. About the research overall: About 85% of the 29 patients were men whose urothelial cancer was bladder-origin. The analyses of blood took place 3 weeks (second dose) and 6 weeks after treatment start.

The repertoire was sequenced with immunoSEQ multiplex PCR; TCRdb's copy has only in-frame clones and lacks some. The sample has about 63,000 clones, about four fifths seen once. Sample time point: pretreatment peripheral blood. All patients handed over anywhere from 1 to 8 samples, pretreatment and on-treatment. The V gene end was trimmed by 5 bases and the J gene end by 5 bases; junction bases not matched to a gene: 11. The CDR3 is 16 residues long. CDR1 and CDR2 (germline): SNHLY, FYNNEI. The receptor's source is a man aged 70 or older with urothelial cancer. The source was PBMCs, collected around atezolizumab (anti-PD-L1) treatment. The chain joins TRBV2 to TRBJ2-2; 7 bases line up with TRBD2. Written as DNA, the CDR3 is TGTGCCAGCAGTTCCTCTCTCGGGAGGTATACCGGGGAGCTGTTTTTT. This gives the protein CASSSSLGRYTGELFF. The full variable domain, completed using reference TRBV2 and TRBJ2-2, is EPEVTQTPSHQVTQMGQEVILRCVPISNHLYFYWYRQILGQKVEFLVSFYNNEISEKSEIFDDQFSVERPDGSNFTLKIRSTKLEDSAMYFCASSSSLGRYTGELFFGEGSRLTVL.